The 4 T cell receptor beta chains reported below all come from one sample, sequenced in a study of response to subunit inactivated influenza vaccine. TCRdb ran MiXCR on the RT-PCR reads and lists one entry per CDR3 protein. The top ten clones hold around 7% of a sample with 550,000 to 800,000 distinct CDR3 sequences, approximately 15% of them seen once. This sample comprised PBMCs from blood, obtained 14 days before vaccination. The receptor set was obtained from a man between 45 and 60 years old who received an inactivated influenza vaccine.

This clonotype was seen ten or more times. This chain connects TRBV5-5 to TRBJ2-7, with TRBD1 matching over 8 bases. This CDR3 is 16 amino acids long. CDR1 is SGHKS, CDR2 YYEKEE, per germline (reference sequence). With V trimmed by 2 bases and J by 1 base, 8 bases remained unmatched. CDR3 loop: CASSFQARTGSYEQYF. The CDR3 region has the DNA TGTGCCAGCAGCTTTCAGGCTAGGACAGGGTCCTACGAGCAGTACTTC. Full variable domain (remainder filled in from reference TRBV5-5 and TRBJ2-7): DAGVTQSPTHLIKTRGQQVTLRCSPISGHKSVSWYQQVLGQGPQFIFQYYEKEERGRGNFPDRFSARQFPNYSSELNVNALLLGDSALYLCASSFQARTGSYEQYFGPGTRLTVT.

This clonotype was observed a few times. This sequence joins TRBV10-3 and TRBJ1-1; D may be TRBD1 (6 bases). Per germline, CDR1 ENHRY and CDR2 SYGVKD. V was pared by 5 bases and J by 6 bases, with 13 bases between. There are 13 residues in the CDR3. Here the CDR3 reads CAISPRGDPEAFF. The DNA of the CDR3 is TGTGCCATCAGTCCCAGGGGAGATCCTGAAGCTTTCTTT.

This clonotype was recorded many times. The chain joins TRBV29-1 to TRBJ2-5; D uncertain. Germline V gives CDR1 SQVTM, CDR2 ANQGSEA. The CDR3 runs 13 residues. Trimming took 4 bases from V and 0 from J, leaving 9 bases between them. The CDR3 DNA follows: TGCAGCGTTGCTCTTTTGTACCAAGAGACCCAGTACTTC. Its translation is CSVALLYQETQYF.

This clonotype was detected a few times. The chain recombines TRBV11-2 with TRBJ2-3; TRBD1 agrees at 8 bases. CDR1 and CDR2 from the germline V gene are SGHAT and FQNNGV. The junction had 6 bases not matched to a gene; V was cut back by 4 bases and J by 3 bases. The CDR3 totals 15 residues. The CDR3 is CASSSRGLRTDTQYF. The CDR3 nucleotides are TGTGCCAGCAGCTCCAGGGGGCTTCGGACAGATACGCAGTATTTT.